This T cell receptor (beta chain) comes out of a study of blood T cell repertoires in COVID-19. The CDR3 length is 17 residues. Per germline, CDR1 SEHNR and CDR2 FQNEAQ (reference sequence). The ends lost 10 bases at V and 3 bases at J; junction bases unmatched: 15. The study recruited people aged about 18 to 90 years across about two dozen US areas. Which cohort a participant joined came from the clinical history participants gave. Using immunoSEQ multiplex PCR, the repertoire was profiled, and TCRdb retains in-frame clones only, with some absent. The sample contains over 250,000 clones, about 90% of which appear only once.

V is TRBV7-9 and J is TRBJ2-1, with TRBD2 matching over 10 bases. The material sequenced was PBMCs or T cells enriched from blood (not recorded which). This receptor was identified in a woman in her 30s who had recovered from COVID-19. CDR3 in DNA: TGTGCCACCCGGGCTAGCGGGGGCCGAGGCCTCTACAATGAGCAGTTCTTC. This codes for CATRASGGRGLYNEQFF.